These T cell receptor beta chains were read from a single sample in a study of early T cells in non-severe SARS-CoV-2 infection. TCRdb re-derived calls from the 5' RACE reads in MiXCR, one entry per CDR3 protein. The table includes tens of thousands of distinct CDR3 sequences, roughly 6% detected once. Sequenced: whole blood. These receptors originate from an adult who was a healthcare worker with PCR-confirmed SARS-CoV-2 infection or an uninfected control (not recorded which). Each CDR3 is given with its conserved first and last residue. The D gene is left open where the match is weak. Clone sizes are given selectively: once, few, many, or a class where the clone is expanded.

d_call j_call clone_size v_call cdr3_aa cdr3_nt
TRBD1 TRBJ2-3 few TRBV3-1 CASSQDQGAQYF TGTGCCAGCAGCCAAGATCAGGGGGCGCAGTATTTT
. TRBJ1-5 . TRBV30 CAWRDRNQPQHF TGTGCCTGGCGGGATCGGAATCAGCCCCAGCATTTT
. TRBJ1-6 . TRBV7-2 CASNLEGVPNSPLHF TGTGCCAGCAACTTAGAGGGAGTACCTAACTCACCCCTCCACTTT
. TRBJ1-2 many TRBV18 CASSPGDDYGYTF TGTGCCAGCTCACCAGGGGATGACTATGGCTACACCTTC
. TRBJ2-3 many TRBV7-9 CASSPSDRDTQYF TGTGCCAGCAGCCCATCGGATCGAGACACGCAGTATTTT
. TRBJ2-2 many TRBV20-1 CSARVITGELFF TGCAGTGCTAGAGTTATCACCGGGGAGCTGTTTTTT
. TRBJ1-5 many TRBV4-3 CASSQGLQNQPQHF TGCGCCAGCAGCCAAGGGCTGCAAAATCAGCCCCAGCATTTT
TRBD1 TRBJ1-2 many TRBV6-1 CASSVTDRANYGYTF TGTGCCAGCAGTGTCACCGACAGGGCGAACTATGGCTACACCTTC
TRBD2 TRBJ2-1 many TRBV5-4 CASSLESGAREQFF TGTGCCAGCAGCTTGGAAAGCGGGGCAAGGGAGCAGTTCTTC
. TRBJ2-7 . TRBV20-1 CSARRPSGYEQYF TGCAGTGCTAGGAGGCCGTCGGGCTACGAGCAGTACTTC
. TRBJ2-1 many TRBV7-8 CASRYTDVEQFF TGTGCCAGCAGGTACACGGATGTTGAGCAGTTCTTC
. TRBJ2-5 many TRBV6-5 CASSYGSGAGETQYF TGTGCCAGCAGTTACGGTTCCGGGGCGGGGGAGACCCAGTACTTC
. TRBJ2-7 . TRBV21-1 CASSKDGGGAGEQYF TGTGCCAGCAGCAAAGATGGAGGCGGGGCGGGAGAGCAGTACTTC
. TRBJ1-5 many TRBV6-1 CASSEGSQGWAYQPQHF TGTGCCAGCAGTGAAGGATCTCAGGGGTGGGCTTATCAGCCCCAGCATTTT
. TRBJ2-5 many TRBV18 CASSPQVEETQYF TGTGCCAGCTCACCGCAGGTGGAAGAGACCCAGTACTTC
TRBD2 TRBJ2-3 few TRBV6-4 CASTLEAGGSFDTQYF TGTGCCAGCACTCTCGAAGCGGGGGGGTCATTCGATACGCAGTATTTT
. TRBJ2-1 many TRBV5-1 CASSLFASNEQFF TGCGCCAGCAGCTTGTTTGCGTCTAATGAGCAGTTCTTC
TRBD1 TRBJ1-5 . TRBV6-1 CATYGQGDFNQPQHF TGTGCCACTTACGGACAGGGGGACTTCAATCAGCCCCAGCATTTT